This is a list of T cell receptor beta chains from one sample in a study of cytomegalovirus exposure and HLA in healthy donors. The method was immunoSEQ multiplex PCR; TCRdb's version includes in-frame clones alone and lacks a portion of them. The profile covers about 120,000 clones, with 60% to 80% appearing a single time and approximately 3.8% taken by the ten largest. Specimen: PBMCs. These receptors all come from a man aged 25-45 years in good health and CMV-seronegative. Both conserved end residues are part of each CDR3. D genes are given only for firm matches. The listing skips clone size in some rows; elsewhere it reads once, few, many or a size class.

abundance	v_gene	d_gene	j_gene	CDR3aa	CDR3nt
.	TRBV6-1	.	TRBJ2-3	CASSGLGASGNTDTQYF	TGTGCCAGCAGTGGTTTGGGGGCTAGCGGAAACACAGATACGCAGTATTTT
.	TRBV19	TRBD1	TRBJ1-3	CASRPTGAGNTIYF	TGTGCCAGTAGACCGACAGGGGCTGGAAACACCATATATTTT
.	TRBV19	TRBD2	TRBJ2-5	CAHPRLAGVNQETQYF	TGTGCCCATCCGAGGCTAGCGGGGGTAAACCAAGAGACCCAGTACTTC
.	TRBV28	.	TRBJ2-7	CASSLRGPRGYEQYF	TGTGCCAGCAGTCTAAGGGGCCCTAGGGGCTACGAGCAGTACTTC
.	TRBV29-1	.	TRBJ1-1	CSVEARQVNTEAFF	TGCAGCGTTGAAGCCAGACAGGTAAACACTGAAGCTTTCTTT
.	TRBV2	.	TRBJ2-7	CASSLSYEQYF	TGTGCCAGCAGTCTTTCTTACGAGCAGTACTTC
.	TRBV4-2	TRBD1	TRBJ1-6	CASSQDTSTGGPSPLHF	TGTGCCAGCAGCCAAGATACGTCAACAGGGGGCCCATCACCCCTCCACTTT
.	TRBV7-8	TRBD1	TRBJ1-3	CASSWDRGYSGNTIYF	TGTGCCAGCAGCTGGGACAGGGGTTACTCTGGAAACACCATATATTTT
.	TRBV4-1	.	TRBJ1-2	CASSHRDLGNYGYTF	TGCGCCAGCAGCCACAGGGATTTGGGTAACTATGGCTACACCTTC
.	TRBV6-5	.	TRBJ1-1	CASTRAGAAEAFF	TGTGCCAGCACGCGCGCAGGGGCGGCTGAAGCTTTCTTT
.	TRBV9	TRBD2	TRBJ2-3	CASSVRTSGGAGTDTQYF	TGTGCCAGCAGCGTGAGGACTAGCGGGGGGGCCGGCACAGATACGCAGTATTTT
.	TRBV5-6	TRBD2	TRBJ2-7	CASSLSGTSGTRILYEQYF	TGTGCCAGCAGCCTGTCCGGGACTAGCGGGACAAGAATTCTCTACGAGCAGTACTTC
.	TRBV7-8	TRBD1	TRBJ1-1	CASSTQQGTNTEAFF	TGTGCCAGCAGCACTCAACAGGGGACGAACACTGAAGCTTTCTTT
.	TRBV19	.	TRBJ1-5	CASTVRAARNQPQHF	TGTGCCAGTACCGTCAGGGCGGCACGCAATCAGCCCCAGCATTTT
.	TRBV5-1	.	TRBJ1-5	CASSLSGVSNQPQHF	TGCGCCAGCAGCTTGTCCGGAGTTAGCAATCAGCCCCAGCATTTT
.	TRBV19	.	TRBJ2-7	CASSIRDTYEQYF	TGTGCCAGTAGTATCAGGGATACCTACGAGCAGTACTTC
.	TRBV6-5	TRBD1	TRBJ1-3	CASSYSGTDSGNTIYF	TGTGCCAGCAGTTACTCGGGGACAGACTCTGGAAACACCATATATTTT
once	TRBV10-3	.	TRBJ2-7	CAISEVRDNEQYF	TGTGCCATCAGTGAGGTCAGGGATAACGAGCAGTACTTC
.	TRBV9	TRBD2	TRBJ2-5	CASSGLAGGPGTQYF	TGTGCCAGCAGCGGGCTAGCGGGGGGGCCTGGGACCCAGTACTTC
.	TRBV27	TRBD1	TRBJ2-1	CASSRGQDYNEQFF	TGTGCCAGCAGTAGAGGACAGGATTACAATGAGCAGTTCTTC
.	TRBV7-3	.	TRBJ2-1	CASSLGAQGSYNEQFF	TGTGCCAGCAGCTTAGGTGCGCAGGGCTCCTACAATGAGCAGTTCTTC
once	TRBV2	.	TRBJ1-4	CASSEPYLLKLFF	TGTGCCAGCAGTGAACCGTACCTACTAAAACTGTTTTTT
.	TRBV7-9	TRBD2	TRBJ2-1	CASSIVAGGPLDEQFF	TGTGCCAGCAGCATTGTAGCGGGGGGGCCTCTGGATGAGCAGTTCTTC
.	TRBV6-6	TRBD1	TRBJ1-2	CASSYYRDRDGGYTF	TGTGCCAGCAGTTACTATCGGGACAGGGATGGTGGCTACACCTTC
.	TRBV7-6	.	TRBJ2-3	CASSFNKDTQYF	TGTGCCAGCAGCTTTAATAAAGATACGCAGTATTTT
.	TRBV19	TRBD1	TRBJ1-5	CASTSGTGSHQPQHF	TGTGCCAGTACCAGTGGGACAGGGTCACATCAGCCCCAGCATTTT
once	TRBV28	TRBD1	TRBJ2-4	CASSSGQGDNIQYF	TGTGCCAGCAGTTCGGGACAGGGGGACAACATTCAGTACTTC
.	TRBV2	TRBD2	TRBJ2-1	CASSRLAGEEDSYNEQFF	TGTGCCAGCAGCCGACTAGCGGGAGAAGAAGACTCCTACAATGAGCAGTTCTTC
few	TRBV21-1	.	TRBJ2-3	CASSNPGTVFSTDTQYF	TGTGCCAGCAGCAACCCCGGGACAGTGTTTAGCACAGATACGCAGTATTTT
once	TRBV5-1	.	TRBJ1-2	CASSDRTGNYGYTF	TGCGCCAGCAGCGACAGGACGGGTAACTATGGCTACACCTTC
.	TRBV4-2	TRBD2	TRBJ2-3	CASSQGPVAGGPGDTQYF	TGTGCCAGCAGCCAAGGTCCCGTGGCGGGGGGCCCCGGGGATACGCAGTATTTT
.	TRBV15	.	TRBJ1-5	CATSREGDQPQHF	TGTGCCACCAGCAGAGAAGGAGATCAGCCCCAGCATTTT
.	TRBV7-8	TRBD2	TRBJ2-7	CASRRLAGGYEQYF	TGTGCCAGCAGGCGACTAGCGGGGGGCTACGAGCAGTACTTC